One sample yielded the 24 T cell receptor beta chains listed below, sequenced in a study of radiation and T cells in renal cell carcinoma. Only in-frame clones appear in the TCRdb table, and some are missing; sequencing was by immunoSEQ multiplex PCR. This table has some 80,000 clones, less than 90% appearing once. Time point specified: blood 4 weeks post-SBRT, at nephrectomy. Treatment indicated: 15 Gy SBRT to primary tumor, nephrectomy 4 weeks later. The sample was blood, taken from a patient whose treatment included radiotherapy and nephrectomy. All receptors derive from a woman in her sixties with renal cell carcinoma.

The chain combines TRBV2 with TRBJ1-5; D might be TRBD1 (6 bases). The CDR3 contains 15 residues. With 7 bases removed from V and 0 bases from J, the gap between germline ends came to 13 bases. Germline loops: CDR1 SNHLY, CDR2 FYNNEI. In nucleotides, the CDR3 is TGTGCCAGCAAAACTACAGGGTATAGCAATCAGCCCCAGCATTTT. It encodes CASKTTGYSNQPQHF.

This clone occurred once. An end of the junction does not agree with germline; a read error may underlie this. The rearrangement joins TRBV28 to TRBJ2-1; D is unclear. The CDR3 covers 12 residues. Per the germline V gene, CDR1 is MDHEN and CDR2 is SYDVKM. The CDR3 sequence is CASSLLMDGQFF. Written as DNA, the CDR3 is TGTGCCAGCAGCTTATTGATGGACGGCCAGTTCTTC.

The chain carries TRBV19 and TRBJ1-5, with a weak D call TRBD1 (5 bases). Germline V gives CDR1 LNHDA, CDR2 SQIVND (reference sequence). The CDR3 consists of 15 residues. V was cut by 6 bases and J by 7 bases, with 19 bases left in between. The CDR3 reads CASRDTLVARQPQHF. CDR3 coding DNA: TGTGCCAGTAGGGACACCCTTGTAGCACGACAGCCCCAGCATTTT.

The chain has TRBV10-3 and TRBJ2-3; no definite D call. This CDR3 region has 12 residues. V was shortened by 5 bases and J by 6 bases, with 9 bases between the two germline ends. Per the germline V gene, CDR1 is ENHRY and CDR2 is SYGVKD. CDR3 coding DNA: TGTGCCATCAGTCAACTTAGGGATACGCAGTATTTT. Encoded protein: CAISQLRDTQYF.

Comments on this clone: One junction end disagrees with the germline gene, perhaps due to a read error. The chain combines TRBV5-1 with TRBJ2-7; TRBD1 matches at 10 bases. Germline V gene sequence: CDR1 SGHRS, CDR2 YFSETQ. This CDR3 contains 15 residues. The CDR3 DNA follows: TGCGCCAGCAGCTCGACCTTTGGGGGACAGGGGTCCCAGAACTTC. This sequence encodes CASSSTFGGQGSQNF.

The CDR3 nucleotides read TGTGCCAGCTCACCCCTCGAGAACACTGAAGCTTTCTTT. Translating gives CASSPLENTEAFF. The V and J genes are TRBV18 and TRBJ1-1; unclear D gene. Germline loops: CDR1 KGHSH, CDR2 LQKENI. The V end lost 3 bases, the J end lost 1 base, and 6 bases lay between the germline ends. This CDR3 contains 13 residues. The full variable domain, completed using reference TRBV18 and TRBJ1-1, is NAGVMQNPRHLVRRRGQEARLRCSPMKGHSHVYWYRQLPEEGLKFMVYLQKENIIDESGMPKERFSAEFPKEGPSILRIQQVVRGDSAAYFCASSPLENTEAFFGQGTRLTVV.

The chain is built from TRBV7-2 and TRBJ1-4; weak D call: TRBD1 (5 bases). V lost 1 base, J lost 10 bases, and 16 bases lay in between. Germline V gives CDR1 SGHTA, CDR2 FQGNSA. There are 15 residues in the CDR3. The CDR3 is CASSLDRDGRRKLFF. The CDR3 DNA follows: TGTGCCAGCAGCTTAGACCGGGACGGGCGAAGAAAACTGTTTTTT.

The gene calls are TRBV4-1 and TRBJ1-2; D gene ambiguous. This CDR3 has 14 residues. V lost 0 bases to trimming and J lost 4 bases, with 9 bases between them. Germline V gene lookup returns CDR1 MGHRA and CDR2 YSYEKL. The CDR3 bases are TGCGCCAGCAGCCAAGAAGGAGCGGGCTATGGCTACACCTTC. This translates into CASSQEGAGYGYTF.

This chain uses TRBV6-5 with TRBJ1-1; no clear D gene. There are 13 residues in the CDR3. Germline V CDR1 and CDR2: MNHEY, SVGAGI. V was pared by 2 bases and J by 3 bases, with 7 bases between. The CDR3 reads CASSYQGYTEAFF. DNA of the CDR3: TGTGCCAGCAGTTACCAAGGGTACACTGAAGCTTTCTTT.

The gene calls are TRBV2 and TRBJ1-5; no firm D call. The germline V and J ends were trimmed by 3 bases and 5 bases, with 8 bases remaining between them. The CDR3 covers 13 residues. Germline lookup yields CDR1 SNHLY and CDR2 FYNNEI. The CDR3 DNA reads TGTGCCAGCAGTGAGGAGTGGGATCAGCCCCAGCATTTT. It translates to CASSEEWDQPQHF.

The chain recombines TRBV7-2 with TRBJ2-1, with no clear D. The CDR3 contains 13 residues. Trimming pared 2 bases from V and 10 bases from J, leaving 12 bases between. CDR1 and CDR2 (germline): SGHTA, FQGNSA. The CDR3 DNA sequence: TGTGCCAGCAGCTTACCCCCTGGGAAGGAGCAGTTCTTC. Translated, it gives CASSLPPGKEQFF.

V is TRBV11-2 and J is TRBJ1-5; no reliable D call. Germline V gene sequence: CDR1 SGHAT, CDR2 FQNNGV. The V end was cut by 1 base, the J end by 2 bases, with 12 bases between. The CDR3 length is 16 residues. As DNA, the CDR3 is TGTGCCAGCAGCTTAGCAGGAGGTAGAGGCAATCAGCCCCAGCATTTT. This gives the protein CASSLAGGRGNQPQHF. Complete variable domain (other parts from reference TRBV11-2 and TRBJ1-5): EAGVAQSPRYKIIEKRQSVAFWCNPISGHATLYWYQQILGQGPKLLIQFQNNGVVDDSQLPKDRFSAERLKGVDSTLKIQPAKLEDSAVYLCASSLAGGRGNQPQHFGDGTRLSIL.

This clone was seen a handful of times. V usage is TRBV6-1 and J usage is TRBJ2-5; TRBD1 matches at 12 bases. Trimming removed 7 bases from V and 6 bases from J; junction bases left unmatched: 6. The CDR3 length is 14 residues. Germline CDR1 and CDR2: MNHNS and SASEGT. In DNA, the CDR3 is TGTGCCAGCATACCGGGACAGGGGGCCAAGACCCAGTACTTC. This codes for CASIPGQGAKTQYF.

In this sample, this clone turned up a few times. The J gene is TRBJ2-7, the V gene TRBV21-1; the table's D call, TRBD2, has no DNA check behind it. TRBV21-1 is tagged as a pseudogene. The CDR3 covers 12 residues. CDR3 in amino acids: CASSKERNEQYF. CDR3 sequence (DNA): TGTGCCAGCAGCAAAGAGAGGAACGAGCAGTACTTC.

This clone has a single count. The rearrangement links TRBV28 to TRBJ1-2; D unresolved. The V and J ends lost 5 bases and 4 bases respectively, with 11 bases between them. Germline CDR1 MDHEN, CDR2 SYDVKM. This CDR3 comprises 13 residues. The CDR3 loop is CASSTMDLYGYTF. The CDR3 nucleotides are TGTGCCAGCAGTACCATGGACCTCTATGGCTACACCTTC.

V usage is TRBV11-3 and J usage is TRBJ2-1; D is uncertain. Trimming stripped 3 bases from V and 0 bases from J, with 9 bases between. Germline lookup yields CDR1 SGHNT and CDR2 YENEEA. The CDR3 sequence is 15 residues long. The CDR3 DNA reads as TGTGCCAGCAGCTTTGGAAGGAGCTCCTACAATGAGCAGTTCTTC. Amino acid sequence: CASSFGRSSYNEQFF.

DNA of the CDR3: TGTGCCAGCAGACGGACAGGGAGTGAGCAGTTCTTC. Protein product: CASRRTGSEQFF. V and J are TRBV7-9 and TRBJ2-1; the match to TRBD1 covers 8 bases. CDR1 and CDR2 (germline): SEHNR, FQNEAQ (reference sequence). Trimming cost V 6 bases and J 9 bases; bases outside gene matches: 4. The CDR3 has 12 residues.

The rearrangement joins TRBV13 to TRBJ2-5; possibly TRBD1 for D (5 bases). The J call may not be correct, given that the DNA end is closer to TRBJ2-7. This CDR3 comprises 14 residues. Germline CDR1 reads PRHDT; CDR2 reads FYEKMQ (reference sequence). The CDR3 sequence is CASSDRRRGYEQYF. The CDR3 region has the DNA TGTGCCAGCAGCGACCGGCGAAGGGGTTACGAGCAGTACTTC.

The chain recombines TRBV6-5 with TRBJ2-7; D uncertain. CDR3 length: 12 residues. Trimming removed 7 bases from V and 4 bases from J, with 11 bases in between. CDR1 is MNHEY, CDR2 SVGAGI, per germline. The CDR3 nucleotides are TGTGCCAGCATCAGCGACGGTTACGAGCAGTACTTC. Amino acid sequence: CASISDGYEQYF.

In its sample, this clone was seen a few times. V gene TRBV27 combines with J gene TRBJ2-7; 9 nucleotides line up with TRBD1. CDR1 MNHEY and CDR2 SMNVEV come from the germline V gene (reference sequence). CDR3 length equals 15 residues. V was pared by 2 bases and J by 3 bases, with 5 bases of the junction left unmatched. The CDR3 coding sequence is TGTGCCAGCAGTTTAGGACAGGGGTTCGTCTACGAGCAGTACTTC. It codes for CASSLGQGFVYEQYF.

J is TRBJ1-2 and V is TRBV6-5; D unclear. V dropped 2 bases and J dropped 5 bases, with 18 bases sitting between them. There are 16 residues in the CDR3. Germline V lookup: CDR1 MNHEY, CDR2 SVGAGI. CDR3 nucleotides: TGTGCCAGCAGTTACGCAAGTATGGGAACCGAGTATGGCTACACCTTC. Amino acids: CASSYASMGTEYGYTF.

CDR3: CASSVLEFEQFF. The CDR3 DNA sequence: TGTGCCAGCAGCGTACTAGAGTTTGAGCAGTTCTTC. J is TRBJ2-1 and V is TRBV2; D is possibly TRBD2 (5 bases). This CDR3 spans 12 amino acids. The V gene lost 6 bases and the J gene lost 9 bases, with 12 bases spanning the gap. CDR1 and CDR2 (germline): SNHLY, FYNNEI.

The CDR3 sequence: CASSIWAQLQGVDEKLFF. Written as DNA, the CDR3 is TGTGCCAGCAGTATTTGGGCCCAACTACAGGGGGTCGATGAAAAACTGTTTTTT. This sequence joins TRBV28 and TRBJ1-4; 8 bases match TRBD1. Trimming at V came to 5 bases and at J to 6 bases, leaving 17 bases not matched to a gene. The CDR3 sequence is 18 residues long. Germline V lookup: CDR1 MDHEN, CDR2 SYDVKM.

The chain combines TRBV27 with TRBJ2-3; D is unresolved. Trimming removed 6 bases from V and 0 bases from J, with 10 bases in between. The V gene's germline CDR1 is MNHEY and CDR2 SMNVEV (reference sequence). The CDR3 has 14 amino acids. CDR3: CASSAGSSTDTQYF. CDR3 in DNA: TGTGCCAGCAGCGCCGGGTCTAGCACAGATACGCAGTATTTT.